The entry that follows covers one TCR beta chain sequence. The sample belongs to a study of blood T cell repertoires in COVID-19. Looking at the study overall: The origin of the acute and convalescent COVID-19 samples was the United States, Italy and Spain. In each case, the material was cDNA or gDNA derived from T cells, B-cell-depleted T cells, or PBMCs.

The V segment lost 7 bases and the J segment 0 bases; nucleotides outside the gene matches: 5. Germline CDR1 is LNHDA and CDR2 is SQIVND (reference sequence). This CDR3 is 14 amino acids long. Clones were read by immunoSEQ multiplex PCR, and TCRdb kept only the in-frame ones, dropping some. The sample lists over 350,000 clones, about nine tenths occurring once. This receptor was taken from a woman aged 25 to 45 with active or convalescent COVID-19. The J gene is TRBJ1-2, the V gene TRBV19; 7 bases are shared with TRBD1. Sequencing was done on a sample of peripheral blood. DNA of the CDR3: TGTGCCAGTATCAAAGGACAGGCTAACTATGGCTACACCTTC. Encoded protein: CASIKGQANYGYTF.